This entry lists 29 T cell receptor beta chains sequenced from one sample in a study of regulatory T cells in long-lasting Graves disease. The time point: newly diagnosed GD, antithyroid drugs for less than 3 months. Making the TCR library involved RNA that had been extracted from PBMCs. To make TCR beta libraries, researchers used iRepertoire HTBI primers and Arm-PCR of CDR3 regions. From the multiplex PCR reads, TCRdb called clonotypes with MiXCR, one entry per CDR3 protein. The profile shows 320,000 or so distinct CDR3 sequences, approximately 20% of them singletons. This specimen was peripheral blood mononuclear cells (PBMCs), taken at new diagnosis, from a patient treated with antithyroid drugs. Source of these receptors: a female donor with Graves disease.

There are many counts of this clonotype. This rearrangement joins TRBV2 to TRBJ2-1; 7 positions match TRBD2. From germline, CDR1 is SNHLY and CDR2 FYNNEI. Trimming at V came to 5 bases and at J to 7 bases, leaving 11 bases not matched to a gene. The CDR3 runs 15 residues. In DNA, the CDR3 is TGTGCCAGCAGTTACAGGTTGGGGAGGGGTAATGAGCAGTTCTTC. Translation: CASSYRLGRGNEQFF.

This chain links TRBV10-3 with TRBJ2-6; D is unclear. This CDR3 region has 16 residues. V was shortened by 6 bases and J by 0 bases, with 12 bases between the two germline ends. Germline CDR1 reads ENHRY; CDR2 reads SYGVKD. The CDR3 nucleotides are TGTGCCATCAGACCCCGTGAGGACTCTGGGGCCAACGTCCTGACTTTC. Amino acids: CAIRPREDSGANVLTF.

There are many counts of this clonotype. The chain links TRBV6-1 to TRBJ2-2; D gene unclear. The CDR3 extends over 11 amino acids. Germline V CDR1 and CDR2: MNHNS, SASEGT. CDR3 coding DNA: TGTGGAACCGGGAACACCGGGGAGCTGTTTTTT. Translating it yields CGTGNTGELFF.

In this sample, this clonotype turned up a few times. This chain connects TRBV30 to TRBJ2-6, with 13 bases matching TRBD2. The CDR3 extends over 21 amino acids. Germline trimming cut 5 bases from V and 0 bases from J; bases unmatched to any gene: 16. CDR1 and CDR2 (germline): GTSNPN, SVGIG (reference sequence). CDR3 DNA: TGTGCCTGGGACGGGAGGCAGGTGACTAGCGGGAGGCCCTCTGGGGCCAACGTCCTGACTTTC. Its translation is CAWDGRQVTSGRPSGANVLTF.

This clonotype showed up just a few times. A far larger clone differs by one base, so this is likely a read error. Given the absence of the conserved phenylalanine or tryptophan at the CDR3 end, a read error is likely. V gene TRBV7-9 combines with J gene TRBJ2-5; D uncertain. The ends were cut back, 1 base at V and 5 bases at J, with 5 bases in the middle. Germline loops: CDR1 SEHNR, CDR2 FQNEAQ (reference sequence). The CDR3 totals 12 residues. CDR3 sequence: CASSLVGETQYS. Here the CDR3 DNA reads TGTGCCAGCAGCTTAGTGGGGGAGACCCAGTACTCC.

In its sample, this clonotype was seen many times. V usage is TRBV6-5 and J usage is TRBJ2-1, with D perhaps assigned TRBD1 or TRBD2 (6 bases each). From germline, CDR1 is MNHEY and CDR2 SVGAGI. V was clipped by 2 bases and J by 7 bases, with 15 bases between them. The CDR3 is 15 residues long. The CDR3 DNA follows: TGTGCCAGCAGTTACAGCCGGGGGACAAGAAATGAGCAGTTCTTC. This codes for CASSYSRGTRNEQFF.

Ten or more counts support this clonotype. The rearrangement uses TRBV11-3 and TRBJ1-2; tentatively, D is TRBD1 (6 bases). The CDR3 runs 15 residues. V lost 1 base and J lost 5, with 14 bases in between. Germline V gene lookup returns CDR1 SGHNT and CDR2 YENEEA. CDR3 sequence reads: CASSLVDRRQYGYTF. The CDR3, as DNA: TGTGCCAGCAGCTTAGTTGACAGGCGTCAATATGGCTACACCTTC.

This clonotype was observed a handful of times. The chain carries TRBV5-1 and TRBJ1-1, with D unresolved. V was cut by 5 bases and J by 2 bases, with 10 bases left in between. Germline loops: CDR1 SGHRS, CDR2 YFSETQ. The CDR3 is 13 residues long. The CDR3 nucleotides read TGCGCCAGCAGTCAGAATAGTAACACTGAAGCTTTCTTT. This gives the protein CASSQNSNTEAFF.

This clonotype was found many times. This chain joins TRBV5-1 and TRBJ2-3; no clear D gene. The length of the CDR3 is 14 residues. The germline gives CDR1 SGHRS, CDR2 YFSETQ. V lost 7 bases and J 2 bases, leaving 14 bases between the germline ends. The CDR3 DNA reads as TGCGCCAGCGCCTCAGGCTCCCTCACAGATACGCAGTATTTT. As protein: CASASGSLTDTQYF.

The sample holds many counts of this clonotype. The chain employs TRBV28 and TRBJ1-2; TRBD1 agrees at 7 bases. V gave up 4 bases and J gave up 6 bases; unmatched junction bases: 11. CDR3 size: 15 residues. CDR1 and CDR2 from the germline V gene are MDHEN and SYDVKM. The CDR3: CASSSPDRVQNGYTF. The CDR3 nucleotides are TGTGCCAGCAGTTCCCCTGACAGGGTTCAGAATGGCTACACCTTC.

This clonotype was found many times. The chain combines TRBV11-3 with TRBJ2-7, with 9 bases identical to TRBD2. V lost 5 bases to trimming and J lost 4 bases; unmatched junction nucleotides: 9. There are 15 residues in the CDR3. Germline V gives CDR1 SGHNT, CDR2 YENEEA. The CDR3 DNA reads TGTGCCAGCAGCCTTGGAGGTAGCGGGAGATACGAGCAGTACTTC. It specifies CASSLGGSGRYEQYF.

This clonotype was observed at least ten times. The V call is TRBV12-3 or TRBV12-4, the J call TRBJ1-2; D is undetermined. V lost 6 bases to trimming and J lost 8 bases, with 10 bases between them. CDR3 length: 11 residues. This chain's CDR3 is CASREIGGYTF. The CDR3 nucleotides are TGTGCCAGCAGAGAAATCGGCGGCTACACCTTC.

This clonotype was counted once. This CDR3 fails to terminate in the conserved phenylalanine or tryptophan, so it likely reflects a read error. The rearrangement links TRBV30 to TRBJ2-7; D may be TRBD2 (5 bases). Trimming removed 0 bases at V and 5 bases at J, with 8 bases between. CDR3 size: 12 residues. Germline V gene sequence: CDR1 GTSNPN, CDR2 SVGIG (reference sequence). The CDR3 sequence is CAWSVRGNEQYL. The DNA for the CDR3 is TGTGCCTGGAGTGTACGGGGAAACGAGCAGTACCTC.

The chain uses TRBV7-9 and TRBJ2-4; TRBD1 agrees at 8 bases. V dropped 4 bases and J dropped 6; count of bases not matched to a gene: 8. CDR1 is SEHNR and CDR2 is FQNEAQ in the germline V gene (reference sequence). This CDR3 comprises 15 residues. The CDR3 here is CASSSPPGQVNIQYF. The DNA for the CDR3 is TGTGCCAGCAGCTCGCCGCCGGGACAGGTAAACATTCAGTACTTC.

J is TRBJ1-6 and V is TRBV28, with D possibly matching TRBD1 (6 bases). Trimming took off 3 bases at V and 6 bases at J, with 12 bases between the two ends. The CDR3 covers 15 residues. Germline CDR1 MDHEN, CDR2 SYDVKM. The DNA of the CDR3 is TGTGCCAGCAGTTTGCCCAACAGGGCTAATTCACCCCTCCACTTT. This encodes CASSLPNRANSPLHF.

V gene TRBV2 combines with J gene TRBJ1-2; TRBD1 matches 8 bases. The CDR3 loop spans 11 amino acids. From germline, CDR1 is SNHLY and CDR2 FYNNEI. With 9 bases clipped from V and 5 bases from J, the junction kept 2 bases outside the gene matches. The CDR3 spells CARRQGYGYTF. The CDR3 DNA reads TGTGCCAGACGACAGGGGTATGGCTACACCTTC.

The CDR3 nucleotides read TGTGCCAGTAGTATCGGGGACAGGGGGTACGAGCAGTACTTC. This codes for CASSIGDRGYEQYF. V and J are TRBV19 and TRBJ2-7, with 11 bases lining up with TRBD1. Losses at the gene ends were 3 bases for V and 4 bases for J; bases not matched to a gene: 2. The germline V gene has CDR1 LNHDA and CDR2 SQIVND (reference sequence). CDR3 size: 14 residues.

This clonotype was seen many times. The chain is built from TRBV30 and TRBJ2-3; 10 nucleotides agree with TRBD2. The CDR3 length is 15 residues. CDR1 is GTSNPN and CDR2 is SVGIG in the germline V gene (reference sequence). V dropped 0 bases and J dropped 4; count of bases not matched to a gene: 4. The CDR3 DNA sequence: TGTGCCTGGAGTGTCCTAGCGGGAGAACCAGATACGCAGTATTTT. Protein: CAWSVLAGEPDTQYF.

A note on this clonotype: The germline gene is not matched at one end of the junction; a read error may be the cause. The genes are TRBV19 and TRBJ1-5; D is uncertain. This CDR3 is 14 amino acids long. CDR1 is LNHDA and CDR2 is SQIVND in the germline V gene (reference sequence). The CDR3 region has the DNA TGTGCCAGTAGTATGGACGGTAGCAATCGGCCCCAGCATTTT. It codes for CASSMDGSNRPQHF.

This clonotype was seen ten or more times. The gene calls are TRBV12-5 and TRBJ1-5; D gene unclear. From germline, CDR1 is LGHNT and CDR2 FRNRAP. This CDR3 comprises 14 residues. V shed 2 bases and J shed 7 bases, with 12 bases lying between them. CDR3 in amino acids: CASGLIGSEQPQHF. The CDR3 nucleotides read TGTGCTAGTGGTTTGATAGGGTCAGAGCAGCCCCAGCATTTT. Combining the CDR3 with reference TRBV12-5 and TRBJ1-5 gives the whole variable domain DARVTQTPRHKVTEMGQEVTMRCQPILGHNTVFWYRQTMMQGLELLAYFRNRAPLDDSGMPKDRFSAEMPDATLATLKIQPSEPRDSAVYFCASGLIGSEQPQHFGDGTRLSIL.

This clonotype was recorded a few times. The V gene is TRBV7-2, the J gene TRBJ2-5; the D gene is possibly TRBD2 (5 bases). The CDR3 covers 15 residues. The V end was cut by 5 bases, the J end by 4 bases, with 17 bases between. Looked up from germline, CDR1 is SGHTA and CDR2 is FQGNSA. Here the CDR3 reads CASSPHTAEGETQYF. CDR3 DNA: TGTGCCAGCAGCCCCCACACGGCCGAGGGAGAGACCCAGTACTTC.

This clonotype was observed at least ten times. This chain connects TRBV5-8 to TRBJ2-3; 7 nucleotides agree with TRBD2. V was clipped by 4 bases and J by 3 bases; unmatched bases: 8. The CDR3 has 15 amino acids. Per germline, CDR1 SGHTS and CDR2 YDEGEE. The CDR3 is CASSRYGGSTDTQYF. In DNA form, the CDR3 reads TGTGCCAGCAGCCGGTATGGCGGGAGTACAGATACGCAGTATTTT.

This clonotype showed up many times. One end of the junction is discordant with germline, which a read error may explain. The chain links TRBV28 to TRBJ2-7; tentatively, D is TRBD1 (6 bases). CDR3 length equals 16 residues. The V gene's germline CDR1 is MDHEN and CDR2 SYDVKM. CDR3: CASRAFGQGSSHEQYF. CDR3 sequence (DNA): TGTGCCAGCAGGGCCTTCGGGCAGGGGTCCTCCCACGAGCAGTACTTC.

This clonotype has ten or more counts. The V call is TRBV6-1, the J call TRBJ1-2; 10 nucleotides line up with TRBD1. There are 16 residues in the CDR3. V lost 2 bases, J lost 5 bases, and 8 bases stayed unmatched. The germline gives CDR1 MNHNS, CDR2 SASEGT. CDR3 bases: TGTGCCAGCAGTGAAAGGGTCGGGACAGGGGTGTATGGCTACACCTTC. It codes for CASSERVGTGVYGYTF.

The CDR3 DNA follows: TGTGCCAGCAAGGACACAGGGGACACCATATATTTT. This sequence encodes CASKDTGDTIYF. The chain combines TRBV9 with TRBJ1-3; 7 bases align to TRBD1. The V gene end was trimmed by 6 bases and the J gene end by 8 bases; junction bases not matched to a gene: 5. The CDR3 sequence is 12 residues long. CDR1 and CDR2 from the germline V gene are SGDLS and YYNGEE.

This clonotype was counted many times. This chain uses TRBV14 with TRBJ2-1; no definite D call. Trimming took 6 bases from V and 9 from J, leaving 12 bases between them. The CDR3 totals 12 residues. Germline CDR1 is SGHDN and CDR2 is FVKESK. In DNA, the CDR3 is TGTGCCAGCAGTCTAAACGTGGTTGAGCAGTTCTTC. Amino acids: CASSLNVVEQFF.

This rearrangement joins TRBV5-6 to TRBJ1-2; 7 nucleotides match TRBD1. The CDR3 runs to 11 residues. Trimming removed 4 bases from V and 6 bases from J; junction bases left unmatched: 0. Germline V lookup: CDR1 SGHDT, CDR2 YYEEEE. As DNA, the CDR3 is TGTGCCAGCAGCGACAGGGATGGCTACACCTTC. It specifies CASSDRDGYTF.

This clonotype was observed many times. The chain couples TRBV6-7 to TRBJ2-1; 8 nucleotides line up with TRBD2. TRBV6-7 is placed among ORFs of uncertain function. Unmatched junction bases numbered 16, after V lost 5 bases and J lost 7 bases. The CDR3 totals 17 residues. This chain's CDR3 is CASSTGGLAGEGNEQFF. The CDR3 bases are TGTGCCAGCAGTACGGGCGGACTAGCCGGTGAGGGTAATGAGCAGTTCTTC.

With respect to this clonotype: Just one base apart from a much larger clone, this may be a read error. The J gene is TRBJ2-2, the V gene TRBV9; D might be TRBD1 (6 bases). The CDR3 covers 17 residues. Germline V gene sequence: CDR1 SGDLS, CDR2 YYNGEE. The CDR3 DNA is TGTACCAGCAGCCTAACGACAGGTTCCGGCGGCACCGGGGAGCTGTTTTTT. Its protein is CTSSLTTGSGGTGELFF.